One sample yielded the 20 T cell receptor beta chains listed below, sequenced in a study of cytomegalovirus exposure and HLA in healthy donors. Repertoires were generated with immunoSEQ multiplex PCR, while TCRdb's copy carries only in-frame clones and drops some. The table shows a few hundred thousand clones, with 75% to 90% occurring only once. Sequencing was done on a sample of PBMCs. These receptors came from a woman in her 30s in good health and CMV-seropositive.

The rearrangement links TRBV28 to TRBJ1-1, with D possibly matching TRBD1 (5 bases). The CDR3 totals 13 residues. Germline CDR1 MDHEN, CDR2 SYDVKM. The V end was cut by 7 bases, the J end by 7 bases, with 16 bases between. CDR3 nucleotides: TGTGCCAGCACCCCGCTTTCGAGGGGTGAAGCTTTCTTT. It yields the protein CASTPLSRGEAFF.

This clone was observed once. The V call is TRBV11-2, the J call TRBJ2-1; a possible D gene is TRBD2 (6 bases). The CDR3 contains 15 residues. With 1 base removed from V and 2 bases from J, the gap between germline ends came to 9 bases. The germline V gene has CDR1 SGHAT and CDR2 FQNNGV. In nucleotides, the CDR3 is TGTGCCAGCAGCTTAGCTAGCGCGGCCTACAATGAGCAGTTCTTC. Translated, it gives CASSLASAAYNEQFF.

The chain joins TRBV7-9 to TRBJ2-7; TRBD2 matches at 7 bases. The CDR3 is 14 amino acids. J gave up 2 bases and V 3 bases, and 4 bases lay outside the gene matches. From germline, CDR1 is SEHNR and CDR2 FQNEAQ (reference sequence). CDR3 protein: CASSFAGETYEQYF. CDR3 DNA: TGTGCCAGCAGCTTTGCGGGAGAGACCTACGAGCAGTACTTC.

The V call is TRBV30, the J call TRBJ1-4; D uncertain. Per germline, CDR1 GTSNPN and CDR2 SVGIG (reference sequence). The length of the CDR3 is 15 residues. Trimming removed 0 bases at V and 0 bases at J, with 8 bases between. The CDR3 DNA reads TGTGCCTGGAGTGTAGCGGATGCAACTAATGAAAAACTGTTTTTT. Translated, it gives CAWSVADATNEKLFF.

CDR3 protein: CASSQVHTEYEQYF. CDR3 nucleotide sequence: TGCGCCAGCAGCCAAGTACACACGGAGTACGAGCAGTACTTC. The chain couples TRBV4-1 to TRBJ2-7; no definite D call. Germline V lookup: CDR1 MGHRA, CDR2 YSYEKL. The CDR3 has 14 residues. Trimming cost V 1 base and J 4 bases, with 11 bases left between them.

The gene calls are TRBV12-5 and TRBJ1-2, with TRBD1 identical over 12 bases. CDR1 is LGHNT and CDR2 is FRNRAP in the germline V gene. With V trimmed by 0 bases and J by 4 bases, 6 bases remained unmatched. The CDR3 spans 17 residues. The CDR3 coding sequence is TGTGCTAGTGGTTTGGTTGGGACAGGGGGCCGGGGCTATGGCTACACCTTC. Its protein product is CASGLVGTGGRGYGYTF.

This clone was seen just once. The V call is TRBV2, the J call TRBJ2-7, with TRBD2 matching over 7 bases. V lost 6 bases, J lost 0 bases, and 5 bases stayed unmatched. The germline V gene encodes CDR1 SNHLY and CDR2 FYNNEI. This CDR3 is built from 14 residues. CDR3 residues: CASRGREISYEQYF. DNA of the CDR3: TGTGCCAGCAGGGGGCGGGAGATCTCCTACGAGCAGTACTTC.

The V and J genes are TRBV28 and TRBJ2-7, with 9 bases identical to TRBD1. The CDR3 length is 15 residues. Unmatched junction bases numbered 11, after V lost 6 bases and J lost 5 bases. CDR1 is MDHEN and CDR2 is SYDVKM in the germline V gene. CDR3 sequence reads: CASRAGGQGINEQYF. CDR3 DNA sequence: TGTGCCAGCAGGGCAGGAGGACAGGGGATTAACGAGCAGTACTTC. Complete variable domain (other parts from reference TRBV28 and TRBJ2-7): DVKVTQSSRYLVKRTGEKVFLECVQDMDHENMFWYRQDPGLGLRLIYFSYDVKMKEKGDIPEGYSVSREKKERFSLILESASTNQTSMYLCASRAGGQGINEQYFGPGTRLTVT.

The J gene is TRBJ1-4, the V gene TRBV4-3; D possibly corresponds to TRBD1 (5 bases). The CDR3 consists of 15 residues. V was trimmed by 3 bases and J by 0 bases, leaving 8 bases between them. Germline V lookup: CDR1 LGHNA, CDR2 YSLEER. Here the CDR3 reads CASSQGTATNEKLFF. The CDR3 DNA reads as TGCGCCAGCAGCCAGGGGACTGCAACTAATGAAAAACTGTTTTTT.

The count of this clone is one. This sequence joins TRBV6-1 and TRBJ2-3; D is undetermined. The CDR3 length is 13 residues. In germline, CDR1 is MNHNS, CDR2 SASEGT. CDR3 in amino acids: CAITATYTDTQYF. The CDR3 nucleotides read TGTGCGATCACCGCAACATACACAGATACGCAGTATTTT.

The chain carries TRBV9 and TRBJ2-7; 9 bases align to TRBD1. Germline values: CDR1 SGDLS, CDR2 YYNGEE. V shed 3 bases and J 7 bases; nucleotides not matched to a gene: 8. The CDR3 spans 14 residues. The CDR3 loop is CASSGVPGQGEQYF. The DNA for the CDR3 is TGTGCCAGCAGCGGCGTCCCGGGACAGGGAGAGCAGTACTTC. The full variable domain, its missing parts supplied by reference TRBV9 and TRBJ2-7, is DSGVTQTPKHLITATGQRVTLRCSPRSGDLSVYWYQQSLDQGLQFLIQYYNGEERAKGNILERFSAQQFPDLHSELNLSSLELGDSALYFCASSGVPGQGEQYFGPGTRLTVT.

This clone was observed a single time. As DNA, the CDR3 is TGCGCCAGCAGCTTTAAGGGGGCCCACACTGAAGCTTTCTTT. It is translated as CASSFKGAHTEAFF. The chain employs TRBV5-1 and TRBJ1-1; TRBD1 matches 7 bases. This CDR3 region has 14 residues. CDR1 and CDR2 (germline): SGHRS, YFSETQ. With V trimmed by 2 bases and J by 3 bases, 4 bases remained unmatched.

CDR3 region: CASSPGTSGINEQFF. The CDR3 nucleotides read TGTGCCAGCAGCCCAGGGACTAGCGGGATTAATGAGCAGTTCTTC. The chain recombines TRBV27 with TRBJ2-1; the match to TRBD2 covers 13 bases. J lost 7 bases, V lost 6 bases, and 6 bases had no gene match. Germline values: CDR1 MNHEY, CDR2 SMNVEV (reference sequence). This CDR3 has 15 residues.

The V call is TRBV5-1, the J call TRBJ2-1, with TRBD2 matching over 8 bases. Germline V gives CDR1 SGHRS, CDR2 YFSETQ. CDR3 length equals 15 residues. V was clipped by 5 bases and J by 5 bases; unmatched bases: 9. The CDR3 loop is CASRPGLALNNEQFF. CDR3 nucleotides: TGCGCCAGCAGGCCAGGACTAGCACTTAACAATGAGCAGTTCTTC.

The gene calls are TRBV9 and TRBJ1-1; the D is unclear. The V gene's germline CDR1 is SGDLS and CDR2 YYNGEE. The V gene lost 4 bases and the J gene lost 6 bases, with 16 bases spanning the gap. CDR3 size: 14 residues. CDR3 DNA sequence: TGTGCCAGCAGCCCAACGTCTCGATCCGCTGAAGCTTTCTTT. Protein product: CASSPTSRSAEAFF. The full variable domain, completed using reference TRBV9 and TRBJ1-1, is DSGVTQTPKHLITATGQRVTLRCSPRSGDLSVYWYQQSLDQGLQFLIQYYNGEERAKGNILERFSAQQFPDLHSELNLSSLELGDSALYFCASSPTSRSAEAFFGQGTRLTVV.

Only a few counts were recorded for this clone. V is TRBV19 and J is TRBJ2-2, with 7 positions matching TRBD2. CDR3 length: 17 residues. V lost 3 bases and J lost 1; bases outside the gene matches: 8. CDR1 LNHDA and CDR2 SQIVND come from the germline V gene (reference sequence). CDR3 in amino acids: CASSMVGGILNTGELFF. DNA for the CDR3: TGTGCCAGTAGTATGGTGGGGGGGATTTTGAACACCGGGGAGCTGTTTTTT.

This clone was seen a few times. The rearrangement uses TRBV7-6 and TRBJ2-7, with D tentatively TRBD1 or TRBD2 (5 bases each). Trimming cost V 5 bases and J 3 bases, with 14 bases left between them. There are 14 residues in the CDR3. Germline CDR1 reads SGHVS; CDR2 reads FNYEAQ. CDR3 in amino acids: CASSRDGGLYEQYF. In DNA form, the CDR3 reads TGTGCCAGCAGCCGGGACGGCGGTCTCTACGAGCAGTACTTC.

This chain links TRBV5-1 with TRBJ2-6; TRBD2 might be the D (6 bases). Germline loops: CDR1 SGHRS, CDR2 YFSETQ. This CDR3 is 16 amino acids long. Trimming stripped 5 bases from V and 0 bases from J, with 12 bases between. Written as DNA, the CDR3 is TGCGCCAGCAGAGTGGGAGGAGGCTCTGGGGCCAACGTCCTGACTTTC. Protein product: CASRVGGGSGANVLTF.

The chain has TRBV28 and TRBJ2-7; D might be TRBD1 (7 bases). The CDR3 sequence is 13 residues long. Trimming left V 6 bases short and J 2 bases short, with 11 bases between. Germline assignment: CDR1 MDHEN and CDR2 SYDVKM. This chain's CDR3 is CASSPGGPYEQYF. CDR3 sequence (DNA): TGTGCCAGCAGCCCAGGGGGGCCCTACGAGCAGTACTTC.

This chain uses TRBV5-1 with TRBJ2-1; tentative D call: TRBD1 (5 bases). This CDR3 contains 15 residues. Germline V CDR1 and CDR2: SGHRS, YFSETQ. Trimming removed 4 bases from V and 0 bases from J, with 11 bases in between. CDR3 sequence reads: CASSGAGGSYNEQFF. The CDR3 nucleotides read TGCGCCAGCAGCGGGGCCGGTGGCTCCTACAATGAGCAGTTCTTC.